This T cell receptor (beta chain) emerged from a study of cytomegalovirus exposure and HLA in healthy donors. TCRdb's table, derived via immunoSEQ multiplex PCR, lists solely in-frame clones and lacks some. The data hold about 360,000 clones, with around 86% observed a single time. The clonotype originates from a woman under 30 in good health and CMV-seronegative. The sample consisted of PBMCs.

The CDR3 sequence is CASSRTTGGVEKLFF. The CDR3 DNA sequence: TGTGCCAGCAGCCGAACGACAGGGGGCGTTGAAAAACTGTTTTTT. The V gene is TRBV7-9, the J gene TRBJ1-4, with 10 bases fitting TRBD1. Germline V gives CDR1 SEHNR, CDR2 FQNEAQ (reference sequence). The CDR3 runs 15 residues. The V gene end was trimmed by 5 bases and the J gene end by 7 bases; junction bases not matched to a gene: 7.